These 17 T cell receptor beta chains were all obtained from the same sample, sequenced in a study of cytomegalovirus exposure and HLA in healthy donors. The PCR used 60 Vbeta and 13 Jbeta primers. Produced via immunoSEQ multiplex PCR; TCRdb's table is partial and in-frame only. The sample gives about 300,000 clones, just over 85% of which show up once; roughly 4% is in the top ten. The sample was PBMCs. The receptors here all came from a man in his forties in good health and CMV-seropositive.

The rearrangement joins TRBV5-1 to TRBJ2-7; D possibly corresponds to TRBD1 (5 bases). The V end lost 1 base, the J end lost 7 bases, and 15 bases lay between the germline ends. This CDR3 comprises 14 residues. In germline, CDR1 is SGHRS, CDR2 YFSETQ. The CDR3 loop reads CASSLTGMELEQYF. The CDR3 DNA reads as TGCGCCAGCAGCTTGACAGGAATGGAGTTGGAGCAGTACTTC.

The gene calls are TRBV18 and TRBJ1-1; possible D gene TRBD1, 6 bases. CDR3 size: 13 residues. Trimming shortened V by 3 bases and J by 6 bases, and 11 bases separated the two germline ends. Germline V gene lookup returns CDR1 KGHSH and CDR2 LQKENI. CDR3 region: CASSPGQIAEAFF. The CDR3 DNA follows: TGTGCCAGCTCACCCGGACAGATCGCTGAAGCTTTCTTT.

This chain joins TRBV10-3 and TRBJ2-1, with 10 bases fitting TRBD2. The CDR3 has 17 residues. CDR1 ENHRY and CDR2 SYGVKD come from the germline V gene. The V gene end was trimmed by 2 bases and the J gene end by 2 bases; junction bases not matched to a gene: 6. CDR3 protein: CAISEETSGTPYNEQFF. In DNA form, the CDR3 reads TGTGCCATCAGTGAGGAAACTAGCGGGACCCCCTACAATGAGCAGTTCTTC.

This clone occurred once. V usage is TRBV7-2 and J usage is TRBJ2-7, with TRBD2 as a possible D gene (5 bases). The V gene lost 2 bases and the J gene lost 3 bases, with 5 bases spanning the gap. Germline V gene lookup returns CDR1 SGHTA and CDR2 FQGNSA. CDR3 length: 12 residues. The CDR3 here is CASSLTSYEQYF. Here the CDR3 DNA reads TGTGCCAGCAGCTTAACTAGCTACGAGCAGTACTTC.

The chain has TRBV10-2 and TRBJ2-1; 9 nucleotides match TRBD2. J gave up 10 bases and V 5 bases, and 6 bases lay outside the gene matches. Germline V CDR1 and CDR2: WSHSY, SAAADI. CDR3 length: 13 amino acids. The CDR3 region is CASSPGLALEQFF. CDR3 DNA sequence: TGCGCCAGCAGTCCGGGACTAGCATTAGAGCAGTTCTTC.

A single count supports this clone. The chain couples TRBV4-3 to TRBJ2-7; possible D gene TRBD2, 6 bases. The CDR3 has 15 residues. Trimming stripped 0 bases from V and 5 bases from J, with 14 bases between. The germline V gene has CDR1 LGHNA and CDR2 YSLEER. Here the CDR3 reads CASSQERDPFDEQYF. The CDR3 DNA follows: TGCGCCAGCAGCCAAGAGCGGGACCCATTTGACGAGCAGTACTTC.

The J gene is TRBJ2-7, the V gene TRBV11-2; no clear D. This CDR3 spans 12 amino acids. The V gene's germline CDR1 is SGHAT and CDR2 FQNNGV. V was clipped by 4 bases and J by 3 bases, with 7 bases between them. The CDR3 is CASSYEYYEQYF. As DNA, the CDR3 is TGTGCCAGCAGCTATGAGTACTACGAGCAGTACTTC.

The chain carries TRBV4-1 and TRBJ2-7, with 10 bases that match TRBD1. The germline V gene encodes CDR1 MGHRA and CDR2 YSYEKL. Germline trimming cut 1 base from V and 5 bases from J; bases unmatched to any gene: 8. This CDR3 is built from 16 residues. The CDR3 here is CASSQGTGTGEDEQYF. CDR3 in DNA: TGCGCCAGCAGCCAAGGGACCGGGACAGGGGAGGACGAGCAGTACTTC.

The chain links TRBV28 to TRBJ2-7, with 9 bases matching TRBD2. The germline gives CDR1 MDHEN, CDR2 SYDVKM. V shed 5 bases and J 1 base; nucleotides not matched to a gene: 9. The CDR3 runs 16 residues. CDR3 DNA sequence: TGTGCCAGCAGTCCCCCGTCTAGCGGGATGTCCTACGAGCAGTACTTC. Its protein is CASSPPSSGMSYEQYF. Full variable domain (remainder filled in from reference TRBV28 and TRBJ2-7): DVKVTQSSRYLVKRTGEKVFLECVQDMDHENMFWYRQDPGLGLRLIYFSYDVKMKEKGDIPEGYSVSREKKERFSLILESASTNQTSMYLCASSPPSSGMSYEQYFGPGTRLTVT.

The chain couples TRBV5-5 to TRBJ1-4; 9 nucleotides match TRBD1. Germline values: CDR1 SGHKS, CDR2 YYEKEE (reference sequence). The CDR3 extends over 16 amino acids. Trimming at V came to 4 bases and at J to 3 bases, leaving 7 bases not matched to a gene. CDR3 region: CASSGTGGAANEKLFF. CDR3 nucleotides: TGTGCCAGCAGCGGCACAGGGGGCGCAGCTAATGAAAAACTGTTTTTT.

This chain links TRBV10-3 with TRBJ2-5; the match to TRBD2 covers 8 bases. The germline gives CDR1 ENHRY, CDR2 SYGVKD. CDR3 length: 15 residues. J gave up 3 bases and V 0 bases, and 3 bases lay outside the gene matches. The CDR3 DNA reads TGTGCCATCAGTGAGTCCTCACTAGCGGAAGAGACCCAGTACTTC. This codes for CAISESSLAEETQYF.

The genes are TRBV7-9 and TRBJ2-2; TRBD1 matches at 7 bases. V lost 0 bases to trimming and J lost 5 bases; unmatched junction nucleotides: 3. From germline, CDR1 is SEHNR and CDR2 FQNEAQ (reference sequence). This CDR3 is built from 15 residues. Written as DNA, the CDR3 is TGTGCCAGCAGCTTAGCGGGACAGAAAACCGGGGAGCTGTTTTTT. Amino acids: CASSLAGQKTGELFF.

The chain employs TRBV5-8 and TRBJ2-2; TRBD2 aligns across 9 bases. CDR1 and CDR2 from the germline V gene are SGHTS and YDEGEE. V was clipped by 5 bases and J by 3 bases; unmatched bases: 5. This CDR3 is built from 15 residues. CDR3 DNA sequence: TGTGCCAGCAGTGTAGCGGGAGTTGACACCGGGGAGCTGTTTTTT. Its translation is CASSVAGVDTGELFF. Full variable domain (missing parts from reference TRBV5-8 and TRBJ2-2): EAGVTQSPTHLIKTRGQQATLRCSPISGHTSVYWYQQALGLGLQFLLWYDEGEERNRGNFPPRFSGRQFPNYSSELNVNALELEDSALYLCASSVAGVDTGELFFGEGSRLTVL.

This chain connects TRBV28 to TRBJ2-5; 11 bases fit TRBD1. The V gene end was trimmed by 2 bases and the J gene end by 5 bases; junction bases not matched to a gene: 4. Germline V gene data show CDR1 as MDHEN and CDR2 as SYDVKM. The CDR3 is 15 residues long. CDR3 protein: CASSLGGTGGETQYF. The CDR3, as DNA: TGTGCCAGCAGTTTAGGGGGGACAGGGGGTGAGACCCAGTACTTC.

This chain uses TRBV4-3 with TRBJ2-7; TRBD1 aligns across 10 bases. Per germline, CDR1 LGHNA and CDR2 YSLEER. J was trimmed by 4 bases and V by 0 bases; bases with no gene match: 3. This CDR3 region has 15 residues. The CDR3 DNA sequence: TGCGCCAGCAGCCAAGAGAGGACAGGGGGGTACGAGCAGTACTTC. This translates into CASSQERTGGYEQYF.

The CDR3 nucleotides are TGTGCCAGCAGTTCCAGGACTGGGGTGGGATGGAACGAGCAGTACTTC. This translates into CASSSRTGVGWNEQYF. V and J are TRBV27 and TRBJ2-7, with a tentative D call TRBD2 (5 bases). The CDR3 has 16 amino acids. Trimming shortened V by 4 bases and J by 5 bases, and 21 bases separated the two germline ends. The germline V gene encodes CDR1 MNHEY and CDR2 SMNVEV (reference sequence).

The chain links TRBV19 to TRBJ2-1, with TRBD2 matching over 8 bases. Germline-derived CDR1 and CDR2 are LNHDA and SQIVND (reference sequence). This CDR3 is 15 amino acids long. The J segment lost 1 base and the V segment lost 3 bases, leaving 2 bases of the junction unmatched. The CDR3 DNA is TGTGCCAGTAGTATCCGGGGGGGATCCTACAATGAGCAGTTCTTC. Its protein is CASSIRGGSYNEQFF.